This TCR beta chain comes out of a study of blood T cell repertoires in COVID-19. Data came from immunoSEQ multiplex PCR; TCRdb stores just in-frame clones and leaves some out. The sample contains some 230,000 clones, roughly 79% of which appear only once. In germline, CDR1 is SGHAT, CDR2 FQNNGV. With 5 bases removed from V and 6 bases from J, the gap between germline ends came to 13 bases. CDR3 length equals 14 residues. The V and J genes are TRBV11-2 and TRBJ1-4; D perhaps matches TRBD1 (6 bases). The receptor was derived from a man in his forties who had recovered from COVID-19. Sequencing input: PBMCs or T cells enriched from blood (not recorded which). CDR3 sequence (DNA): TGTGCCAGCAGCGCGACAGGCGCGGATGAAAAACTGTTTTTT. This sequence encodes CASSATGADEKLFF.